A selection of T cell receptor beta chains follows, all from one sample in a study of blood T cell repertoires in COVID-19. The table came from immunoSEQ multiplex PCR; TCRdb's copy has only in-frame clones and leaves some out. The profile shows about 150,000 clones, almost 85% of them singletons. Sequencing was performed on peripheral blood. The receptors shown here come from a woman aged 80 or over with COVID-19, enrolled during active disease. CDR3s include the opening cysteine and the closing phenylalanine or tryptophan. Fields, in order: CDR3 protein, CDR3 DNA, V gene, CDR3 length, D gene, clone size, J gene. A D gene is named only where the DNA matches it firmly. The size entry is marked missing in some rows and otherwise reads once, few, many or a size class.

CDR3: CASSIERLGRPDTQYF
DNA: TGTGCCAGTAGTATCGAGAGGTTGGGTAGGCCAGATACGCAGTATTTT
V: TRBV19
length: 16
D: -
size: -
J: TRBJ2-3

CDR3: CASSGTLAGRYNEQFF
DNA: TGTGCCAGCAGCGGCACCCTGGCGGGACGTTACAATGAGCAGTTCTTC
V: TRBV9
length: 16
D: -
size: -
J: TRBJ2-1

CDR3: CASGFEGGADGYTF
DNA: TGTGCCAGCGGCTTCGAAGGAGGGGCGGATGGCTACACCTTC
V: TRBV2
length: 14
D: -
size: -
J: TRBJ1-2

CDR3: CASSPDRGGNYGYTF
DNA: TGTGCCAGCAGCCCAGACAGGGGTGGTAACTATGGCTACACCTTC
V: TRBV5-6
length: 15
D: TRBD1
size: -
J: TRBJ1-2

CDR3: CAISERDSPLSEQYF
DNA: TGTGCCATCAGTGAACGGGACAGCCCCCTAAGCGAGCAGTACTTC
V: TRBV10-3
length: 15
D: TRBD1
size: -
J: TRBJ2-7

CDR3: CSVGASGSTDTQYF
DNA: TGCAGCGTTGGGGCTAGCGGGAGCACAGATACGCAGTATTTT
V: TRBV29-1
length: 14
D: TRBD2
size: -
J: TRBJ2-3

CDR3: CASSLRTGVTDTQYF
DNA: TGTGCCAGCAGCTTGCGGACAGGGGTCACAGATACGCAGTATTTT
V: TRBV4-2
length: 15
D: TRBD1
size: few
J: TRBJ2-3

CDR3: CASSLAGYSGELFF
DNA: TGTGCCAGCAGCTTAGCGGGCTATTCGGGGGAGCTGTTTTTT
V: TRBV7-2
length: 14
D: -
size: -
J: TRBJ2-2

CDR3: CASSVDGRGYGYTF
DNA: TGTGCCAGCAGTGTTGACGGTCGGGGGTATGGCTACACCTTC
V: TRBV25-1
length: 14
D: -
size: -
J: TRBJ1-2

CDR3: CASSVVAPGSGSQETQYF
DNA: TGTGCCAGCAGCGTAGTGGCTCCGGGGAGCGGGAGTCAAGAGACCCAGTACTTC
V: TRBV9
length: 18
D: TRBD2
size: -
J: TRBJ2-5

CDR3: CASSPQGRAHEQYF
DNA: TGTGCCAGCAGTCCACAGGGGCGGGCCCACGAGCAGTACTTC
V: TRBV7-3
length: 14
D: TRBD1
size: once
J: TRBJ2-7

CDR3: CASSVTGVNTEAFF
DNA: TGTGCCAGCTCAGTCACAGGGGTGAACACTGAAGCTTTCTTT
V: TRBV18
length: 14
D: TRBD1
size: -
J: TRBJ1-1

CDR3: CASSLASLAGGFTDTQYF
DNA: TGTGCCAGCAGCTTAGCAAGCCTAGCGGGGGGGTTTACAGATACGCAGTATTTT
V: TRBV7-2
length: 18
D: TRBD2
size: -
J: TRBJ2-3

CDR3: CASSVHGDNSPLHF
DNA: TGTGCCAGCAGCGTCCACGGTGATAATTCACCCCTCCACTTT
V: TRBV9
length: 14
D: -
size: -
J: TRBJ1-6

CDR3: CASSLGRDGYQETQYF
DNA: TGCGCCAGCAGCTTGGGGCGGGACGGTTACCAAGAGACCCAGTACTTC
V: TRBV5-1
length: 16
D: -
size: -
J: TRBJ2-5

CDR3: CASSQATGRPGELFF
DNA: TGTGCCAGCAGCCAAGCCACAGGGAGACCCGGGGAGCTGTTTTTT
V: TRBV3-1/TRBV3-2
length: 15
D: -
size: -
J: TRBJ2-2

CDR3: CASRKDSVDTQYF
DNA: TGTGCCAGCAGGAAAGACTCGGTAGATACGCAGTATTTT
V: TRBV6-5
length: 13
D: -
size: -
J: TRBJ2-3

CDR3: CATSDSAGVGYNEQFF
DNA: TGTGCCACCAGTGATTCGGCGGGAGTAGGTTACAATGAGCAGTTCTTC
V: TRBV24-1
length: 16
D: TRBD2
size: -
J: TRBJ2-1

CDR3: CSVSTDQETQYF
DNA: TGCAGCGTATCTACAGACCAAGAGACCCAGTACTTC
V: TRBV29-1
length: 12
D: -
size: -
J: TRBJ2-5

CDR3: CASTTGTSGSYEQYF
DNA: TGTGCCAGCACCACCGGGACTAGCGGGTCCTACGAGCAGTACTTC
V: TRBV6-5
length: 15
D: TRBD2
size: once
J: TRBJ2-7

CDR3: CSARHSGKLFF
DNA: TGCAGTGCTAGACACAGCGGAAAACTGTTTTTT
V: TRBV20-1
length: 11
D: -
size: -
J: TRBJ1-4

CDR3: CASSRTGVFRSLHF
DNA: TGTGCCAGCAGCAGGACAGGTGTTTTTAGGTCCCTCCACTTT
V: TRBV27
length: 14
D: TRBD1
size: once
J: TRBJ1-6

CDR3: CASSQVTGLAGLSSYNEQFF
DNA: TGTGCCAGCAGCCAAGTTACCGGACTAGCGGGACTTAGCTCCTACAATGAGCAGTTCTTC
V: TRBV14
length: 20
D: TRBD2
size: -
J: TRBJ2-1

CDR3: CASRIQGHLNYGYTF
DNA: TGTGCCAGCAGGATCCAGGGGCATCTAAACTATGGCTACACCTTC
V: TRBV6-5
length: 15
D: -
size: -
J: TRBJ1-2

CDR3: CASSLAQGYQETQYF
DNA: TGCGCCAGCAGCTTGGCTCAGGGGTACCAAGAGACCCAGTACTTC
V: TRBV5-1
length: 15
D: -
size: -
J: TRBJ2-5